The 29 T cell receptor beta chains given below trace back to one sample, sequenced in a study of blood T cell repertoires in COVID-19. TCRdb's table, derived via immunoSEQ multiplex PCR, lists solely in-frame clones and lacks some. Seen here are 190,000 or so clones, around 87% observed once, and the top ten hold around 2.7%. Source material: peripheral blood. Receptors originate from a man between 35 and 55 years old with active or convalescent COVID-19.

This chain uses TRBV19 with TRBJ2-5; TRBD2 matches 11 bases. The germline V gene has CDR1 LNHDA and CDR2 SQIVND (reference sequence). Trimming removed 4 bases from V and 1 base from J; junction bases left unmatched: 5. The CDR3 sequence is 16 residues long. In nucleotides, the CDR3 is TGTGCCAGTAGTACCATAGGACTAGCGGGCCAAGAGACCCAGTACTTC. It translates to CASSTIGLAGQETQYF.

The chain recombines TRBV21-1 with TRBJ1-4; the table's D gene call, TRBD1, was not cross checked with the DNA. TRBV21-1 is classified as a pseudogene. The CDR3 extends over 14 amino acids. This CDR3 reads CASSDRAWSEKLFF. The CDR3 DNA reads TGTGCCAGCAGCGACAGGGCCTGGAGTGAAAAACTGTTTTTT.

V is TRBV5-1 and J is TRBJ1-6; 7 nucleotides match TRBD1. Germline V gene sequence: CDR1 SGHRS, CDR2 YFSETQ. With V trimmed by 4 bases and J by 6 bases, 7 bases remained unmatched. This CDR3 contains 15 residues. The CDR3, as DNA: TGCGCCAGCAGCCCTACAGGGGCCGGTAATTCACCCCTCCACTTT. Its translation is CASSPTGAGNSPLHF. Together with reference TRBV5-1 and TRBJ1-6, the CDR3 gives the full variable domain: KAGVTQTPRYLIKTRGQQVTLSCSPISGHRSVSWYQQTPGQGLQFLFEYFSETQRNKGNFPGRFSGRQFSNSRSEMNVSTLELGDSALYLCASSPTGAGNSPLHFGNGTRLTVT.

V and J are TRBV7-8 and TRBJ1-3, with D tentatively TRBD1 (6 bases). V lost 5 bases, J lost 0 bases, and 20 bases lay in between. The CDR3 is 18 residues long. Germline V CDR1 and CDR2: SGHVS, FQNEAQ. The CDR3 protein is CASSRPTIQGHSGNTIYF. The DNA for the CDR3 is TGTGCCAGCAGCCGCCCTACTATACAGGGCCACTCTGGAAACACCATATATTTT.

The chain employs TRBV7-9 and TRBJ1-1; D is possibly TRBD1 (5 bases). Trimming removed 3 bases from V and 3 bases from J, with 14 bases in between. The CDR3 has 15 amino acids. CDR1 is SEHNR and CDR2 is FQNEAQ in the germline V gene (reference sequence). The CDR3 sequence is CASSFREGGDTEAFF. The CDR3 region has the DNA TGTGCCAGCAGCTTTCGAGAGGGAGGGGACACTGAAGCTTTCTTT.

This clone was picked up one time. The J gene is TRBJ2-6, the V gene TRBV5-8; D perhaps matches TRBD1 (6 bases). The CDR3 is 20 residues long. The germline V gene has CDR1 SGHTS and CDR2 YDEGEE. V lost 6 bases to trimming and J lost 2 bases, with 27 bases between them. The CDR3 DNA reads as TGTGCCAGCACCTTCCGAACCTTACGACAGGACCTACCTGGGGCCAACGTCCTGACTTTC. This gives the protein CASTFRTLRQDLPGANVLTF.

This sequence joins TRBV4-2 and TRBJ2-1, with D maybe TRBD2 (7 bases). The CDR3 consists of 15 residues. Trimming shortened V by 1 base and J by 5 bases, and 12 bases separated the two germline ends. The germline V gene has CDR1 LGHNA and CDR2 YNFKEQ. The CDR3 sequence: CASSQGGGPNNEQFF. As DNA, the CDR3 is TGTGCCAGCAGCCAAGGGGGGGGCCCCAACAATGAGCAGTTCTTC.

The chain links TRBV5-1 to TRBJ1-1; no clear D gene. This CDR3 has 13 amino acids. Germline CDR1 SGHRS, CDR2 YFSETQ. V dropped 0 bases and J dropped 7 bases, with 10 bases sitting between them. CDR3 DNA: TGCGCCAGCAGCTTGGTGGGCGGGAATGAAGCTTTCTTT. Translating gives CASSLVGGNEAFF.

The V call is TRBV3-1 (or the pseudogene TRBV3-2), the J call TRBJ1-3, with 7 bases lining up with TRBD1. Looked up from germline, CDR1 is LGHDT and CDR2 is YNNKEL (reference sequence). The V gene end was trimmed by 7 bases and the J gene end by 4 bases; junction bases not matched to a gene: 19. CDR3 length: 18 residues. DNA of the CDR3: TGTGCCAGCACCCCACTGTCCGGGCTTACAGGGGAAGGAAACACCATATATTTT. Translating gives CASTPLSGLTGEGNTIYF.

V and J are TRBV11-2 and TRBJ1-6; D unclear. CDR1 is SGHAT, CDR2 FQNNGV, per germline. The CDR3 totals 15 residues. With 6 bases removed from V and 7 bases from J, the gap between germline ends came to 16 bases. CDR3 in amino acids: CASRQMERRNSPLHF. CDR3 nucleotides: TGTGCCAGCAGACAAATGGAGAGGCGAAATTCACCCCTCCACTTT.

The CDR3 DNA reads as TGTGCCAGCAGTTACTCGACAGTGGATCCAAAAGCTTTCTTT. Amino acids: CASSYSTVDPKAFF. The genes are TRBV6-5 and TRBJ1-1; D is perhaps TRBD1 (5 bases). The CDR3 contains 14 residues. CDR1 is MNHEY, CDR2 SVGAGI, per germline. V was cut by 0 bases and J by 9 bases, with 14 bases left in between.

The count of this clone is one. The V call is TRBV28, the J call TRBJ1-5, with D possibly TRBD1 on 6 matching bases. Deletions cut 5 bases from V and 3 bases from J, with 17 bases between. The CDR3 runs to 16 residues. CDR1 is MDHEN, CDR2 SYDVKM, per germline. The DNA of the CDR3 is TGTGCCAGCAGTCCTCTGGGGGCCGGGGACAATCAGCCCCAGCATTTT. Translating it yields CASSPLGAGDNQPQHF. Variable domain in full (rest from reference TRBV28 and TRBJ1-5): DVKVTQSSRYLVKRTGEKVFLECVQDMDHENMFWYRQDPGLGLRLIYFSYDVKMKEKGDIPEGYSVSREKKERFSLILESASTNQTSMYLCASSPLGAGDNQPQHFGDGTRLSIL.

V gene TRBV27 combines with J gene TRBJ1-2; D possibly corresponds to TRBD1 (6 bases). Trimming took 6 bases from V and 4 from J, leaving 18 bases between them. This CDR3 is 15 amino acids long. CDR1 and CDR2 from the germline V gene are MNHEY and SMNVEV (reference sequence). The CDR3, as DNA: TGTGCCAGCAGCTATCAGGGGAGGGAGATCTATGGCTACACCTTC. Translation: CASSYQGREIYGYTF.

This chain joins TRBV19 and TRBJ1-5; 8 bases agree with TRBD1. The CDR3 is made up of 14 amino acids. Germline V gene data show CDR1 as LNHDA and CDR2 as SQIVND (reference sequence). V was clipped by 4 bases and J by 4 bases; unmatched bases: 3. This CDR3 reads CASSNRQGNQPQHF. The CDR3 nucleotides are TGTGCCAGTAGTAACAGACAGGGGAATCAGCCCCAGCATTTT.

The chain couples TRBV4-3 to TRBJ1-1, with D unclear. The V end lost 0 bases, the J end lost 7 bases, and 12 bases lay between the germline ends. CDR1 is LGHNA, CDR2 YSLEER, per germline. This CDR3 is 14 amino acids long. The CDR3 spells CASSQDFSRDEAFF. The CDR3 region has the DNA TGCGCCAGCAGCCAAGATTTTTCGCGGGATGAAGCTTTCTTT.

The CDR3 region is CASSPGQTDTQYF. The CDR3 DNA is TGCGCCAGCAGCCCCGGACAAACAGATACGCAGTATTTT. This chain joins TRBV10-1 and TRBJ2-3, with a weak D call TRBD1 (5 bases). The germline V gene has CDR1 WNHNN and CDR2 SYGVQD (reference sequence). V was cut by 6 bases and J by 3 bases, with 10 bases left in between. There are 13 residues in the CDR3.

The chain has TRBV14 and TRBJ1-2; 8 bases agree with TRBD1. CDR1 and CDR2 (germline): SGHDN, FVKESK. The CDR3 sequence is 14 residues long. The V and J ends lost 3 bases and 8 bases, in that order; junction bases with no gene match: 8. CDR3 in amino acids: CASSQARTGKGYTF. The CDR3 coding sequence is TGTGCCAGCAGCCAGGCCCGGACAGGGAAGGGCTACACCTTC.

This clone was seen only once. The genes are TRBV9 and TRBJ1-1, with D possibly TRBD1 on 5 matching bases. The CDR3 sequence is 16 residues long. Trimming removed 4 bases at V and 0 bases at J, with 16 bases between. Germline CDR1 reads SGDLS; CDR2 reads YYNGEE. The CDR3 coding sequence is TGTGCCAGCAGCCTGGACCCAAACAGGCTGAACACTGAAGCTTTCTTT. Translated: CASSLDPNRLNTEAFF.

The V gene is TRBV5-1, the J gene TRBJ2-5; 12 nucleotides agree with TRBD1. The trim removed 5 bases at V and 5 bases at J, leaving 7 bases unmatched. CDR3 length: 15 amino acids. CDR1 is SGHRS and CDR2 is YFSETQ in the germline V gene. Here the CDR3 DNA reads TGCGCCAGCAGTGGGACAGGGGGCAGTGAGGAGACCCAGTACTTC. Amino acid sequence: CASSGTGGSEETQYF.

The chain recombines TRBV7-3 with TRBJ1-1, with D tentatively TRBD1 (6 bases). Germline loops: CDR1 SGHTA, CDR2 FQGTGA. Trimming shortened V by 5 bases and J by 5 bases, and 12 bases separated the two germline ends. This CDR3 spans 13 amino acids. The CDR3 here is CASSARGRTEAFF. The CDR3 DNA follows: TGTGCCAGCAGCGCCAGGGGACGGACTGAAGCTTTCTTT. Full variable domain (remainder filled in from reference TRBV7-3 and TRBJ1-1): GAGVSQTPSNKVTEKGKYVELRCDPISGHTALYWYRQSLGQGPEFLIYFQGTGAADDSGLPNDRFFAVRPEGSVSTLKIQRTERGDSAVYLCASSARGRTEAFFGQGTRLTVV.

The gene calls are TRBV6-5 and TRBJ2-2, with 7 nucleotides matching TRBD2. V lost 6 bases, J lost 8 bases, and 3 bases stayed unmatched. CDR1 is MNHEY and CDR2 is SVGAGI in the germline V gene. The CDR3 is 12 amino acids. The DNA of the CDR3 is TGTGCCAGCAGACGGGGGGAGGGGGAGCTGTTTTTT. Residues: CASRRGEGELFF.

In this sample, this clone turned up once. The chain employs TRBV12-3 or TRBV12-4 and TRBJ1-2; D is ambiguous. Deletions cut 6 bases from V and 8 bases from J, with 16 bases between. This CDR3 is built from 13 residues. CDR3 sequence (DNA): TGTGCCAGCAGCCACGGGGAATCGTCGGGCTACACCTTC. Protein sequence: CASSHGESSGYTF.

The chain has TRBV5-4 and TRBJ2-1, with TRBD1 matching over 7 bases. The CDR3 is 13 residues long. CDR1 is SGHNT, CDR2 YYREEE, per germline (reference sequence). The junction had 6 bases not matched to a gene; V was cut back by 5 bases and J by 7 bases. DNA of the CDR3: TGTGCCAGCAGAGGGGGCGGTGGAAATGAGCAGTTCTTC. Amino acid sequence: CASRGGGGNEQFF.

This clone has a single count. J is TRBJ1-6 and V is TRBV5-8, with D possibly matching TRBD1 (5 bases). From germline, CDR1 is SGHTS and CDR2 YDEGEE. V gave up 2 bases and J gave up 10 bases, with 16 bases separating them. The CDR3 totals 15 residues. The CDR3 here is CASSFVSQGGSPLHF. The DNA of the CDR3 is TGTGCCAGCAGCTTTGTCTCCCAGGGAGGATCACCCCTCCACTTT.

Note on this clone: The same CDR3 is also encoded by other DNA sequences in this sample. CDR3 amino acids: CASSRDRGTGELFF. CDR3 sequence (DNA): TGTGCCAGCAGCCGGGACAGGGGCACCGGGGAGCTGTTTTTT. The chain has TRBV7-3 and TRBJ2-2, with TRBD1 identical over 10 bases. The CDR3 runs 14 residues. J was trimmed by 4 bases and V by 5 bases; bases with no gene match: 1. Germline assignment: CDR1 SGHTA and CDR2 FQGTGA.

This chain uses TRBV18 with TRBJ2-3; 8 bases match TRBD2. V was clipped by 8 bases and J by 0 bases; unmatched bases: 4. This CDR3 is built from 14 residues. Germline V gene lookup returns CDR1 KGHSH and CDR2 LQKENI. The CDR3 here is CASLSGASTDTQYF. The CDR3 DNA sequence: TGTGCCAGCCTTAGCGGGGCTAGCACAGATACGCAGTATTTT.

The genes are TRBV9 and TRBJ1-6; TRBD1 agrees at 10 bases. Per germline, CDR1 SGDLS and CDR2 YYNGEE. This CDR3 has 17 residues. V lost 4 bases and J lost 8; bases outside the gene matches: 12. The CDR3 protein is CASSPRLEGTGDSPLHF. The CDR3 nucleotides are TGTGCCAGCAGCCCCCGACTCGAAGGGACAGGGGATTCACCCCTCCACTTT.

V is TRBV27 and J is TRBJ1-2; 11 bases line up with TRBD1. Germline V gene data show CDR1 as MNHEY and CDR2 as SMNVEV (reference sequence). J lost 8 bases, V lost 2 bases, and 4 bases had no gene match. The CDR3 has 14 residues. CDR3 coding DNA: TGTGCCAGCAGTTTAGGACAGGGGGCAGGAGGCTACACCTTC. The encoded protein is CASSLGQGAGGYTF.

The J gene is TRBJ2-3, the V gene TRBV7-2; the D is unclear. The CDR3 consists of 15 residues. Looked up from germline, CDR1 is SGHTA and CDR2 is FQGNSA. V was pared by 5 bases and J by 0 bases, with 12 bases between. The CDR3 sequence is CASSITKPSTDTQYF. In nucleotides, the CDR3 is TGTGCCAGCAGCATAACTAAACCTAGCACAGATACGCAGTATTTT. The entire variable domain, with the rest obtained from reference TRBV7-2 and TRBJ2-3, is as follows: GAGVSQSPSNKVTEKGKDVELRCDPISGHTALYWYRQSLGQGLEFLIYFQGNSAPDKSGLPSDRFSAERTGGSVSTLTIQRTQQEDSAVYLCASSITKPSTDTQYFGPGTRLTVL.